Listed here is a single T cell receptor (beta chain). The target antigen is unknown. J was trimmed by 15 bases and V by 0 bases; bases with no gene match: 2. CDR3 length equals 12 residues. The germline CDR1 and CDR2 sequences are MNHEY and SVGAGI. This sample stems from a study of T cell repertoires in cytomegalovirus infection. Study in general: CMV infection plus the matching HLA type was flagged by public TCR beta signatures.

TCRdb re-analysed the reads in MiXCR, keeping a single row per CDR3 protein. Found here are some 390,000 distinct CDR3 sequences, less than 20% of them singletons; the top ten hold around 9.3%. General study findings and limits: People with CMV and the relevant HLA were identified by cumulative public TCR beta family frequency. Across the ex vivo response, the dominant clonotypes were HLA-C-restricted CMV-specific TCR beta clonotypes.

The V gene is TRBV6-5, the J gene TRBJ1-6; 7 nucleotides align to TRBD1. This receptor was taken from a human donor in good health (CMV status not recorded). Some clones in this sample may be carry-over from other donors' samples. The sequencing input was PBMCs. In DNA, the CDR3 is TGTGCCAGCAGTTACTCGAGGGGGCACCTCCACTTT. Protein product: CASSYSRGHLHF.